The 10 T cell receptor beta chains reported below all come from one sample, sequenced in a study of blood T cell repertoires in COVID-19 (dated by TCRdb to the early 2020s). Library generation was performed with the immunoSEQ multiplex PCR assay. TCRdb stores this immuneACCESS table with in-frame sequences only. Part of the clones is absent; in the studies checked, under half of the shortfall reflects unresolved V genes, and no reason is known for the rest. For this sample the table gives 300,000 to 450,000 clones, of which around 91% were detected only once. The ten top clones hold 1% of the sample. The sequenced sample consisted of PBMCs or T cells enriched from blood (not recorded which). The receptor set was obtained from a man between 18 and 29 years old who had recovered from COVID-19.

This clone was counted a single time. CDR3 bases: TGTGCCAGCAGCTTGGCGGGAGGGTCCCAAGAGACCCAGTACTTC. It specifies CASSLAGGSQETQYF. The chain carries TRBV5-8 and TRBJ2-5; TRBD2 matches at 8 bases. Germline CDR1 SGHTS, CDR2 YDEGEE. Trimming removed 0 bases from V and 1 base from J; junction bases left unmatched: 2. The CDR3 runs 15 residues.

The CDR3 loop reads CASTPWGGNTEAFF. CDR3 nucleotides: TGTGCCAGTACCCCTTGGGGCGGAAACACTGAAGCTTTCTTT. The chain has TRBV19 and TRBJ1-1; D is possibly TRBD1 (5 bases). The germline gives CDR1 LNHDA, CDR2 SQIVND (reference sequence). V was cut by 7 bases and J by 2 bases, with 14 bases left in between. The CDR3 contains 14 residues.

In its sample, this clone was seen once. The chain employs TRBV9 and TRBJ2-1; TRBD2 matches 7 bases. CDR1 is SGDLS and CDR2 is YYNGEE in the germline V gene. V lost 4 bases to trimming and J lost 4 bases; unmatched junction nucleotides: 8. The CDR3 extends over 15 amino acids. The CDR3 nucleotides are TGTGCCAGCAGCACTCGACTAGCCCCTTACAATGAGCAGTTCTTC. Translating it yields CASSTRLAPYNEQFF.

In DNA, the CDR3 is TGTGCCAGCAGTTACTCCGGGGACAGGGAGCAGTACTTC. Its protein product is CASSYSGDREQYF. This chain uses TRBV6-5 with TRBJ2-7; 8 nucleotides line up with TRBD1. The J segment lost 7 bases and the V segment lost 0 bases, leaving 2 bases of the junction unmatched. CDR1 and CDR2 (germline): MNHEY, SVGAGI. The CDR3 is 13 residues long.

CDR3 amino acids: CASSFRRTEAGTEAFF. The CDR3 DNA is TGTGCCAGCAGTTTTCGAAGGACAGAGGCGGGTACTGAAGCTTTCTTT. The rearrangement links TRBV2 to TRBJ1-1; weak D call: TRBD1 (6 bases). V was cut by 5 bases and J by 5 bases, with 21 bases left in between. The germline CDR1 and CDR2 sequences are SNHLY and FYNNEI. The CDR3 length is 16 residues. Supplemented by reference TRBV2 and TRBJ1-1, the full variable domain reads EPEVTQTPSHQVTQMGQEVILRCVPISNHLYFYWYRQILGQKVEFLVSFYNNEISEKSEIFDDQFSVERPDGSNFTLKIRSTKLEDSAMYFCASSFRRTEAGTEAFFGQGTRLTVV.

This clone is a singleton in its sample. The V call is TRBV7-9, the J call TRBJ2-7, with 12 bases lining up with TRBD2. The CDR3 totals 14 residues. V lost 5 bases and J lost 7; bases outside the gene matches: 6. Germline V lookup: CDR1 SEHNR, CDR2 FQNEAQ (reference sequence). The CDR3 sequence is CASSGGLAGYEQYF. The CDR3 DNA follows: TGTGCCAGCAGCGGGGGACTAGCGGGCTATGAGCAGTACTTC.

The chain links TRBV4-2 to TRBJ2-2; TRBD2 matches at 7 bases. This CDR3 is built from 18 residues. Germline CDR1 reads LGHNA; CDR2 reads YNFKEQ. V was pared by 0 bases and J by 2 bases, with 9 bases of the junction left unmatched. The CDR3 sequence: CASSQELAGTGNTGELFF. CDR3 nucleotide sequence: TGTGCCAGCAGCCAAGAATTAGCGGGCACAGGTAACACCGGGGAGCTGTTTTTT.

The V gene is TRBV7-8, the J gene TRBJ2-1; 8 nucleotides agree with TRBD1. Germline V lookup: CDR1 SGHVS, CDR2 FQNEAQ. There are 15 residues in the CDR3. J lost 8 bases, V lost 5 bases, and 11 bases had no gene match. In DNA form, the CDR3 reads TGTGCCAGCAGCCGTGACAGGGGTACAAGGGATGAGCAGTTCTTC. Translated, it gives CASSRDRGTRDEQFF.

The gene calls are TRBV27 and TRBJ1-1, with 12 bases lining up with TRBD1. Germline V gene lookup returns CDR1 MNHEY and CDR2 SMNVEV (reference sequence). The CDR3 sequence is 15 residues long. With 7 bases clipped from V and 0 bases from J, the junction kept 3 bases outside the gene matches. CDR3 loop: CASKWDRGLNTEAFF. The DNA of the CDR3 is TGTGCCAGCAAATGGGACAGGGGGCTGAACACTGAAGCTTTCTTT.

This chain links TRBV11-2 with TRBJ2-2, with 12 bases fitting TRBD2. Germline-derived CDR1 and CDR2 are SGHAT and FQNNGV. The CDR3 extends over 17 amino acids. V was pared by 5 bases and J by 5 bases, with 9 bases of the junction left unmatched. The CDR3, as DNA: TGTGCCAGCAGCCTCCTAGCGGGAGGGCCCCGGACCGGGGAGCTGTTTTTT. This encodes CASSLLAGGPRTGELFF.